This T cell receptor (beta chain) was identified during a study of T cells in tumors after PD-1 blockade. Background on the study: During anti-PD-1 treatment, some patients continued daily vismodegib 150 mg.

The table lists this clone with a count of one. Its matching antigen is unknown. The method was immunoSEQ multiplex PCR; TCRdb's version includes in-frame clones alone and lacks a portion of them. This sample has about 59,000 clones, with about four fifths found just once. The CDR3 totals 13 residues. Trimming took 5 bases from V and 7 from J; bases not matched to a gene: 2. Looked up from germline, CDR1 is GTSNPN and CDR2 is SVGIG (reference sequence). Study observations and caveats: Blood contained 40% to 50% of the tumor's TCR clonotypes.

V usage is TRBV30 and J usage is TRBJ1-6; TRBD1 matches 10 bases. This TCR derives from a human donor with basal cell carcinoma. This specimen was PBMCs, taken before anti-PD-1 treatment. CDR3 loop: CAWGTGVNSPLHF. The CDR3 DNA sequence: TGTGCCTGGGGGACAGGGGTGAATTCACCCCTCCACTTT.